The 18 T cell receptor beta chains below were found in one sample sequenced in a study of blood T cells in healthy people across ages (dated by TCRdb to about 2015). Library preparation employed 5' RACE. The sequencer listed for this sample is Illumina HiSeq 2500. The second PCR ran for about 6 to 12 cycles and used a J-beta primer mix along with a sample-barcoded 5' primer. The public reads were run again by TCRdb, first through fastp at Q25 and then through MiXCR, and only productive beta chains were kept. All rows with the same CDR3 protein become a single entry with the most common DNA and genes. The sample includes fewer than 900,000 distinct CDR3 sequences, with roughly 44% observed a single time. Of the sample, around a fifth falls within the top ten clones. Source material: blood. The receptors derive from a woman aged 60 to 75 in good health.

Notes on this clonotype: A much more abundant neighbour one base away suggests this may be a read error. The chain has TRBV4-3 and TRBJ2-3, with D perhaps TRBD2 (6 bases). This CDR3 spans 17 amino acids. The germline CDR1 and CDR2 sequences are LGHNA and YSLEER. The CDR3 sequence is CASSQAYRRESTETQYF. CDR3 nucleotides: TGCGCCAGCAGCCAAGCTTATCGACGGGAGAGCACAGAGACGCAGTATTTT.

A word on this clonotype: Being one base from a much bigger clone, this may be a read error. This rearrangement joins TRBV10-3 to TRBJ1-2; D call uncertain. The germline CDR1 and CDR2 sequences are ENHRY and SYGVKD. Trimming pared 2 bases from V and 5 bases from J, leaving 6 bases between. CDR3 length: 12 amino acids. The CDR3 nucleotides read TGTGCCATCAGTGAGAGAGAGTATGGCTACACCTTC. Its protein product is CAISEREYGYTF.

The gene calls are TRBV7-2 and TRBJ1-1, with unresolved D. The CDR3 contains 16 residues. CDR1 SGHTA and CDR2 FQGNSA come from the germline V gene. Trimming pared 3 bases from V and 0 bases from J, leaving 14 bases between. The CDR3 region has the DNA TGTGCCAGCAGCTTCTTAGGCAGCAGGATGAACACTGAAGCTTTCTTT. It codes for CASSFLGSRMNTEAFF.

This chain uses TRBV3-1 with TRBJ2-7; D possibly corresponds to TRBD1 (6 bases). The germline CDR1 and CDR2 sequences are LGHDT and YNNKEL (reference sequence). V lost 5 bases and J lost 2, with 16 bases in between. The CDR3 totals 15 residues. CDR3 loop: CASSKTSNRAYEQYF. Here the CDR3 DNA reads TGTGCCAGCAGCAAGACCTCCAACAGGGCCTACGAGCAGTACTTC.

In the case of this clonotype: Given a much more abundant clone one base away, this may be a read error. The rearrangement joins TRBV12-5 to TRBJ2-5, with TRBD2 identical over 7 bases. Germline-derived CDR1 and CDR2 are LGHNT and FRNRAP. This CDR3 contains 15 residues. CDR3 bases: TGTGCTAGTGTCCCCCCCGGGGGGTACCAAGAGGCCCAGTACTTC. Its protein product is CASVPPGGYQEAQYF.

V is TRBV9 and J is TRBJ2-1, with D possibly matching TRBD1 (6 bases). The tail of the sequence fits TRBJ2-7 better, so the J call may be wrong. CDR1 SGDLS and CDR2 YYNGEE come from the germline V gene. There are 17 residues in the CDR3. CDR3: CASSVEPPTGPYNEQYF. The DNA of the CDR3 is TGTGCCAGCAGCGTAGAGCCCCCGACAGGACCTTACAATGAGCAGTACTTC.

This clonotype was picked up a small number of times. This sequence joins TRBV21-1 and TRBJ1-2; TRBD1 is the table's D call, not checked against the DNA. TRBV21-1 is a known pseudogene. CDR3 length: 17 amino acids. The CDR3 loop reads CASNYPPGQTPNYGYTF. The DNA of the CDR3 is TGTGCCAGCAATTACCCTCCGGGACAGACACCTAACTATGGCTACACCTTC.

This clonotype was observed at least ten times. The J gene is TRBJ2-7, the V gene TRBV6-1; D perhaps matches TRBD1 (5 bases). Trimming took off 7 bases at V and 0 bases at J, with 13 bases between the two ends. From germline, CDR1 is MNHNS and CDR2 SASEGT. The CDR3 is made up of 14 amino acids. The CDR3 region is CASIEWGSSYEQYF. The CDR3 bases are TGTGCCAGCATCGAGTGGGGCAGCTCCTACGAGCAGTACTTC.

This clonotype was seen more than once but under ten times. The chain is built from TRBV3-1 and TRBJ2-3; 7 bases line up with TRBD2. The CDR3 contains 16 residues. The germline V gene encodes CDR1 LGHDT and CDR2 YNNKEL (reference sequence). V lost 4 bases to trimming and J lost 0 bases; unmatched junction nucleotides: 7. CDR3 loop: CASSPLAGSSTDTQYF. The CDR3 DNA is TGTGCCAGCAGCCCCTTAGCGGGTAGTAGCACAGATACGCAGTATTTT.

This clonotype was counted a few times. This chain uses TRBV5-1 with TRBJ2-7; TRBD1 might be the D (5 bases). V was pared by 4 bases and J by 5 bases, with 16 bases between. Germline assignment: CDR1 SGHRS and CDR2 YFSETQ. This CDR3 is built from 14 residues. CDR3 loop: CASSEQGRVDEQYF. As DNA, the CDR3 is TGCGCCAGCAGCGAGCAGGGTCGAGTTGACGAGCAGTACTTC.

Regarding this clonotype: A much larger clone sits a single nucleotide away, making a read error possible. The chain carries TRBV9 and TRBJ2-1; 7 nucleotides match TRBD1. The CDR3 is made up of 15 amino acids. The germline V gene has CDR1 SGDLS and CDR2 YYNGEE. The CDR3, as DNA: TGTGCCAGCAGCGCCCAACAGGGGACCTACAAGGAGCAGTTCTTC. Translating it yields CASSAQQGTYKEQFF.

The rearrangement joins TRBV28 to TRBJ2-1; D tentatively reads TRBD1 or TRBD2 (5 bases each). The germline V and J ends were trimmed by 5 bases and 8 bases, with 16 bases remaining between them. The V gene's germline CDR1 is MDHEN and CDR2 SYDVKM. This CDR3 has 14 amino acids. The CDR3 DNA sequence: TGTGCCAGCAGTCCCTGGACCCCGGGACATGAGCAGTTCTTC. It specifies CASSPWTPGHEQFF.

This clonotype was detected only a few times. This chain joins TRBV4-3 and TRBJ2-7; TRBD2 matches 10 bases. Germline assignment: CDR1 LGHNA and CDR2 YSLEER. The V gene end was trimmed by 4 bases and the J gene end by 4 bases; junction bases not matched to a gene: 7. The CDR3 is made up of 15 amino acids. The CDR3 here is CASSPASSGSYEQYF. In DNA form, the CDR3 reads TGCGCCAGCAGCCCGGCCTCTAGCGGGAGTTACGAGCAGTACTTC.

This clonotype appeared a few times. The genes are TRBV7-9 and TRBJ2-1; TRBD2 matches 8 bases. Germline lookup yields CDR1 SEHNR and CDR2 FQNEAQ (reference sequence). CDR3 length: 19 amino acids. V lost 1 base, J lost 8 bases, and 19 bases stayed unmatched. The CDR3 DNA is TGTGCCAGCAGCTTAGTACGGGCTGCGGGGGGCCTGGTGAATGATGAGCAGTTCTTC. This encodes CASSLVRAAGGLVNDEQFF.

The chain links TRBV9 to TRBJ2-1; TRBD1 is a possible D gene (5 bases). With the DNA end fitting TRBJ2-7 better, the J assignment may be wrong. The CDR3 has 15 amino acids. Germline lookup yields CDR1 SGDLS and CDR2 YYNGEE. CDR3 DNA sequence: TGTGCCAGCAGCGTAGACCAGGGTCCCTACAATGAGCAGTACTTC. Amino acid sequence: CASSVDQGPYNEQYF.

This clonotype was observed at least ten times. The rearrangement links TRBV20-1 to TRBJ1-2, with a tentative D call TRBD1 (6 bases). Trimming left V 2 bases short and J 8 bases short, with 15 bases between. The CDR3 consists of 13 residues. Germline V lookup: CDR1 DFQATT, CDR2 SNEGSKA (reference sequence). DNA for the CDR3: TGCAGTGCTAGACAGGACAGCTCGAGCGGCTACACCTTC. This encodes CSARQDSSSGYTF.

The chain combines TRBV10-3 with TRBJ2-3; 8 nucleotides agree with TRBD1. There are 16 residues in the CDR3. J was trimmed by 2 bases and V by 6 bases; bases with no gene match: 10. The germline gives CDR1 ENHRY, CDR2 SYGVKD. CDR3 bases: TGTGCCATCAGGGACAGGGTAGGATTTGTCACAGATACGCAGTATTTT. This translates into CAIRDRVGFVTDTQYF.

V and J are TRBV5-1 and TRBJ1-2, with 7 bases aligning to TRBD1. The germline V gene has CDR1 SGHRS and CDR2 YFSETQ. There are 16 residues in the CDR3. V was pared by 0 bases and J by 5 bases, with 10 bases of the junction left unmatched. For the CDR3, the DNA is TGCGCCAGCAGCTTGGGGGACAGCCTCCGTTGGTATGGCTACACCTTC. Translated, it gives CASSLGDSLRWYGYTF.